These 5 T cell receptor beta chains share one sample of origin, sequenced in a study of blood T cell repertoires in COVID-19. The assay was immunoSEQ multiplex PCR, and TCRdb's table has in-frame clones only and misses some. The table has approximately 250,000 clones, approximately 82% seen once. Source material: peripheral blood. The receptors shown here come from a man between 35 and 55 years old who had recovered from COVID-19.

The V call is TRBV5-6, the J call TRBJ2-1, with TRBD2 identical over 10 bases. There are 16 residues in the CDR3. Germline V CDR1 and CDR2: SGHDT, YYEEEE. The trim removed 6 bases at V and 0 bases at J, leaving 6 bases unmatched. DNA for the CDR3: TGTGCCAGCACCCTGACTAGCGGGTTCTCCTACAATGAGCAGTTCTTC. Amino acids: CASTLTSGFSYNEQFF.

The chain combines TRBV19 with TRBJ1-5, with D unresolved. The V end lost 2 bases, the J end lost 3 bases, and 8 bases lay between the germline ends. From germline, CDR1 is LNHDA and CDR2 SQIVND (reference sequence). The CDR3 is 14 amino acids. This CDR3 is CASSINGLNQPQHF. The CDR3 region has the DNA TGTGCCAGTAGTATAAATGGACTCAATCAGCCCCAGCATTTT.

The chain recombines TRBV4-1 with TRBJ2-7; TRBD1 might be the D (5 bases). CDR1 and CDR2 from the germline V gene are MGHRA and YSYEKL. V gave up 2 bases and J gave up 6 bases, with 11 bases separating them. The CDR3 contains 13 residues. CDR3 coding DNA: TGCGCCAGCAGCCAACCCTCAGGGTCCGAGCAGTACTTC. It encodes CASSQPSGSEQYF.

The rearrangement joins TRBV11-2 to TRBJ2-7; 7 positions agree with TRBD1. This CDR3 region has 13 residues. Per the germline V gene, CDR1 is SGHAT and CDR2 is FQNNGV. The J segment lost 2 bases and the V segment lost 5 bases, leaving 3 bases of the junction unmatched. The CDR3: CASSRDSTYEQYF. DNA for the CDR3: TGTGCCAGCAGCAGGGACAGCACCTACGAGCAGTACTTC.

The V gene is TRBV14, the J gene TRBJ2-7; 8 nucleotides match TRBD1. The trim removed 1 base at V and 6 bases at J, leaving 2 bases unmatched. This CDR3 region has 13 residues. Per germline, CDR1 SGHDN and CDR2 FVKESK. CDR3 in amino acids: CASSQGTGSEQYF. The CDR3 region has the DNA TGTGCCAGCAGCCAAGGGACAGGGAGCGAGCAGTACTTC.